This entry describes one T cell receptor (beta chain). Antigen: not known. The sample's time point: patch test 1, 2 weeks after DPC sensitization. Indicated treatment: therapeutic diphenylcyclopropenone sensitization with weekly scalp DPC. The authors extracted total RNA from unfractionated whole blood. Only after blood had been drawn was each patch test applied. Single cDNA molecules in the library carried unique molecular identifiers attached during preparation. MiXCR, run by TCRdb on the RACE reads, gives a single entry per CDR3 protein. The sample lists under 40,000 distinct CDR3 sequences; 5.5% to 7.5% were seen once. The data were taken from a study of human T cells and chemical hapten exposure. The study, taken as a whole, reports: All donors were alopecia patients, so their immunity may differ from that of healthy people.

CDR1 is LGHNA, CDR2 YSLEER, per germline. V trimming: 3 bases; J trimming: 1 base; junction bases outside the gene matches: 7. The CDR3 is 17 amino acids. The source material was whole blood, sampled in connection with sensitization to the hapten diphenylcyclopropenone (DPC). This sequence was found in a woman aged 25-40 years with alopecia areata. Some clones in this sample may be carry-over from other donors' samples. This chain uses TRBV4-3 with TRBJ2-2; TRBD2 agrees at 8 bases. The CDR3: CASSQVLSGKNTGELFF. Written as DNA, the CDR3 is TGCGCCAGCAGCCAGGTTCTTAGCGGGAAGAACACCGGGGAGCTGTTTTTT.